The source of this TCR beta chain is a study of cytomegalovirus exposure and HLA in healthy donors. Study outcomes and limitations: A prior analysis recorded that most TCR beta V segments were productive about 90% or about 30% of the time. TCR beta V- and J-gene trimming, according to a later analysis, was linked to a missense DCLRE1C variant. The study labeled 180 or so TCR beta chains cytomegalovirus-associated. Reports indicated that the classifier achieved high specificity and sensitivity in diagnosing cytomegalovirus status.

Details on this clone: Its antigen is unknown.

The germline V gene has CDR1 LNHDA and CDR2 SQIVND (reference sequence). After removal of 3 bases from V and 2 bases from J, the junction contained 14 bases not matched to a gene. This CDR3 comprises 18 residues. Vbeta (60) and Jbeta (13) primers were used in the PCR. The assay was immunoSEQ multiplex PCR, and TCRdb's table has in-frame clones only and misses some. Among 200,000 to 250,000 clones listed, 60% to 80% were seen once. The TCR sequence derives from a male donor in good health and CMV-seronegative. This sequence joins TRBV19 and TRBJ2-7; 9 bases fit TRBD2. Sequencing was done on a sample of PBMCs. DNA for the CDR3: TGTGCCAGTAGTATTATCCTAGCGGGACCGTACCCTCCCTACGAGCAGTACTTC. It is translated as CASSIILAGPYPPYEQYF.